This T cell receptor beta chain came from a study of T-cell reconstitution after alpha-beta-depleted transplantation in children. TCRbeta library construction was performed incorporating unique molecular identifiers. One entry per CDR3 protein, called by TCRdb with MiXCR from the PCR reads. The repertoire holds about 460,000 distinct CDR3 sequences, with roughly 11% as singletons. Study-wide points: T-cell counts and diversity at one year following transplant were attributed mainly to newly produced T cells.

The CDR3 is made up of 13 amino acids. J gave up 6 bases and V 6 bases, and 5 bases lay outside the gene matches. Germline V CDR1 and CDR2: SGHTA, FQGNSA. Many counts were recorded for this clonotype. No antigen is known for it. The receptor's source is a female patient aged 2-10 years who had a stem cell transplant for aplastic anemia, so the T cells may come from the graft donor. The chain carries TRBV7-2 and TRBJ1-5, with TRBD1 matching over 7 bases. The starting material was PBMCs, mostly from graft donor cells, obtained 180 days after TCRalphabeta/CD19-depleted stem cell transplant. Here the CDR3 DNA reads TGTGCCAGCAGTAAAACAGGGGCTCAGCCCCAGCATTTT. Translating it yields CASSKTGAQPQHF.